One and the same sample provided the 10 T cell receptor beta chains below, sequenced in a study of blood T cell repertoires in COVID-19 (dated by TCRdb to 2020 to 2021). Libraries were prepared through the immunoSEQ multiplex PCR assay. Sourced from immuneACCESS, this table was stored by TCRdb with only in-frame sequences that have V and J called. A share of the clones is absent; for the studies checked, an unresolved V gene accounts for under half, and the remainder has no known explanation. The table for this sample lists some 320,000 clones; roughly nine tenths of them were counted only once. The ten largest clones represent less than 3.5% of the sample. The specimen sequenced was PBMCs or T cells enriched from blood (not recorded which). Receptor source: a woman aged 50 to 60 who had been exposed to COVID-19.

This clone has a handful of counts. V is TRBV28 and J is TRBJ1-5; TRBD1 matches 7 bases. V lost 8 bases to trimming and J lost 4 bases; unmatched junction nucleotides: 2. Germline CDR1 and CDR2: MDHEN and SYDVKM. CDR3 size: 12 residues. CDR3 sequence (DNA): TGTGCCAGCGGACAGGCGAATCAGCCCCAGCATTTT. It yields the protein CASGQANQPQHF.

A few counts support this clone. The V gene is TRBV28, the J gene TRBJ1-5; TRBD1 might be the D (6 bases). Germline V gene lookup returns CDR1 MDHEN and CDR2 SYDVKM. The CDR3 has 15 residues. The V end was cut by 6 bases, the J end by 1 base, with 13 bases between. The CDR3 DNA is TGTGCCAGCAGAGCACTCAGGGGAAGCAATCAGCCCCAGCATTTT. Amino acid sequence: CASRALRGSNQPQHF.

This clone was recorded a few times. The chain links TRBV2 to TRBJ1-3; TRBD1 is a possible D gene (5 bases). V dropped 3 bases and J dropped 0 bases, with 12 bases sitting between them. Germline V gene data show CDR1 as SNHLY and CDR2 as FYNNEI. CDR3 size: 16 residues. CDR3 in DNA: TGTGCCAGCAGTGATGCAAGTGACAGCTCTGGAAACACCATATATTTT. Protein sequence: CASSDASDSSGNTIYF.

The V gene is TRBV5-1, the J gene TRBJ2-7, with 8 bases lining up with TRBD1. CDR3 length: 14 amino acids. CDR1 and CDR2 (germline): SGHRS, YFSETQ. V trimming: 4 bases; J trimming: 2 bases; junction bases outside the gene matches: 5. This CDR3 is CASSEDRATYEQYF. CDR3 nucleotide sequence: TGCGCCAGCAGCGAGGACAGGGCCACCTACGAGCAGTACTTC. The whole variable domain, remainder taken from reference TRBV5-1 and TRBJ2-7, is KAGVTQTPRYLIKTRGQQVTLSCSPISGHRSVSWYQQTPGQGLQFLFEYFSETQRNKGNFPGRFSGRQFSNSRSEMNVSTLELGDSALYLCASSEDRATYEQYFGPGTRLTVT.

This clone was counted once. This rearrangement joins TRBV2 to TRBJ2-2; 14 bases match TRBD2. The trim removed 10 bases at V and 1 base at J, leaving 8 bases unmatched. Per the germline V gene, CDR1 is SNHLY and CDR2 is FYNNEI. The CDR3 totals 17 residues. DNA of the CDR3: TGTGCCACGCGTACGGGACTAGCGGGGGTGAACACCGGGGAGCTGTTTTTT. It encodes CATRTGLAGVNTGELFF. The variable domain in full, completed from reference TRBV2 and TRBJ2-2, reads EPEVTQTPSHQVTQMGQEVILRCVPISNHLYFYWYRQILGQKVEFLVSFYNNEISEKSEIFDDQFSVERPDGSNFTLKIRSTKLEDSAMYFCATRTGLAGVNTGELFFGEGSRLTVL.

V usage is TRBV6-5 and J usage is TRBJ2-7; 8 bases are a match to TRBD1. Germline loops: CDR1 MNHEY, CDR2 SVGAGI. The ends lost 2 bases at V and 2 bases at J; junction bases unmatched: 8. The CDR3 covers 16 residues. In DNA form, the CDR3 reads TGTGCCAGCAGTTACCTCCGACAGGGGAGCACCTACGAGCAGTACTTC. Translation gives CASSYLRQGSTYEQYF.

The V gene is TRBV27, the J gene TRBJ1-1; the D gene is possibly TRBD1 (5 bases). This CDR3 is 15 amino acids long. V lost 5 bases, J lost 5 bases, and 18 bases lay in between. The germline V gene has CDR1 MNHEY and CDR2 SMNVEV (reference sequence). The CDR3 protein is CASSGPQQGVTEAFF. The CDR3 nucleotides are TGTGCCAGCAGTGGACCGCAGCAGGGTGTTACTGAAGCTTTCTTT.

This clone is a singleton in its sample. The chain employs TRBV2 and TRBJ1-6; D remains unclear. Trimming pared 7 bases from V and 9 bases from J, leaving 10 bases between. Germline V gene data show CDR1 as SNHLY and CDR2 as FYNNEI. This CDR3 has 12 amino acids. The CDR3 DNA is TGTGCCAGCAAAATCTATGTTTCACCCCTCCACTTT. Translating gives CASKIYVSPLHF.

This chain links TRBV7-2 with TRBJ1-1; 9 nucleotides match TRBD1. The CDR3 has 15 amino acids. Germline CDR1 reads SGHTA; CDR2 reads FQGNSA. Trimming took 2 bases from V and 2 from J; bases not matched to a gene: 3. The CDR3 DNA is TGTGCCAGCAGCTTAATGGGACAGGGTAACACTGAAGCTTTCTTT. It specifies CASSLMGQGNTEAFF.

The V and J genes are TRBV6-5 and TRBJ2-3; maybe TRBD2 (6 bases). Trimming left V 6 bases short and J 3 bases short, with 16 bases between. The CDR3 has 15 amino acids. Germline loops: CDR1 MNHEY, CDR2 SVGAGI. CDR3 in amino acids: CASSLRDVGTDTQYF. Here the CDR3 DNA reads TGTGCCAGCAGCCTGCGGGATGTGGGAACAGATACGCAGTATTTT.